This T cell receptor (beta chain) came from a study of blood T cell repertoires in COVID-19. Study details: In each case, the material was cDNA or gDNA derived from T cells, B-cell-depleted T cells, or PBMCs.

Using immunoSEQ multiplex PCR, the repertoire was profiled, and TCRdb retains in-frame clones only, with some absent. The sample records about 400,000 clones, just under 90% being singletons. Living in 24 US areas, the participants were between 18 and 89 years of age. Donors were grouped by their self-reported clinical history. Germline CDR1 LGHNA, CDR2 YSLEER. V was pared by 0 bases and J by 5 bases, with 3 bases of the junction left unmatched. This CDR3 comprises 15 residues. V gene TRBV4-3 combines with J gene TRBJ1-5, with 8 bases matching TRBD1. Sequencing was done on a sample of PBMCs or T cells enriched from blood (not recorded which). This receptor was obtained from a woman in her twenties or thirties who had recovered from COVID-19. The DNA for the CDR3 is TGCGCCAGCAGCCAAGATGCAGGGGGCTATCAGCCCCAGCATTTT. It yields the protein CASSQDAGGYQPQHF.